This T cell receptor beta chain was sequenced in a study of blood T cell repertoires in COVID-19. Study overall: The analysed material was cDNA or gDNA that came from T cells, B-cell-depleted T cells, or PBMCs.

Germline V gives CDR1 SGHDT, CDR2 YYEEEE. The CDR3 sequence is 16 residues long. Trimming removed 1 base from V and 4 bases from J, with 14 bases in between. Data came from immunoSEQ multiplex PCR; TCRdb stores just in-frame clones and leaves some out. The sample gives about 150,000 clones, 86% of which show up once; about 4.5% is in the top ten. The rearrangement joins TRBV5-6 to TRBJ2-2; no reliable D call. Sample: PBMCs or T cells enriched from blood (not recorded which). The sequence came from a man between 50 and 59 years old who had recovered from COVID-19. In nucleotides, the CDR3 is TGTGCCAGCAGCTTGATTACCCCCGAGGCCACCGGGGAGCTGTTTTTT. It translates to CASSLITPEATGELFF.